Below are 24 T cell receptor beta chains sequenced from a single sample in a study of blood T cell repertoires in COVID-19. The data were produced by immunoSEQ multiplex PCR, yet TCRdb's version contains in-frame clones alone and is incomplete. The sample records around 200,000 clones, 75% to 90% being singletons. Sequencing was carried out using PBMCs or T cells enriched from blood (not recorded which). Receptors were obtained from a man aged 30 to 39 who had recovered from COVID-19.

V and J are TRBV5-8 and TRBJ2-7; 10 bases fit TRBD2. The CDR3 sequence is 17 residues long. Germline V gene sequence: CDR1 SGHTS, CDR2 YDEGEE. The junction had 9 bases not matched to a gene; V was cut back by 2 bases and J by 1 base. This chain's CDR3 is CASSLVVASGSSYEQYF. DNA of the CDR3: TGTGCCAGCAGCTTAGTCGTTGCTAGCGGGAGTTCCTACGAGCAGTACTTC. Using reference TRBV5-8 and TRBJ2-7 for the parts outside the CDR3, the full variable domain is EAGVTQSPTHLIKTRGQQATLRCSPISGHTSVYWYQQALGLGLQFLLWYDEGEERNRGNFPPRFSGRQFPNYSSELNVNALELEDSALYLCASSLVVASGSSYEQYFGPGTRLTVT.

The chain has TRBV29-1 and TRBJ2-1, with 7 nucleotides matching TRBD2. The CDR3 is 14 amino acids. After removal of 4 bases from V and 2 bases from J, the junction contained 5 bases not matched to a gene. From germline, CDR1 is SQVTM and CDR2 ANQGSEA. The CDR3 nucleotides are TGCAGCGTTGGCCCTCGGGGGGCCTACAATGAGCAGTTCTTC. It yields the protein CSVGPRGAYNEQFF.

The J gene is TRBJ2-3, the V gene TRBV5-1; 9 nucleotides align to TRBD1. Germline V gene lookup returns CDR1 SGHRS and CDR2 YFSETQ. The V segment lost 4 bases and the J segment 0 bases; nucleotides outside the gene matches: 6. The CDR3 length is 16 residues. CDR3 DNA: TGCGCCAGCAGCCCTGGGACAGGGACTAGCACAGATACGCAGTATTTT. Its protein is CASSPGTGTSTDTQYF. Combining the CDR3 with reference TRBV5-1 and TRBJ2-3 gives the whole variable domain KAGVTQTPRYLIKTRGQQVTLSCSPISGHRSVSWYQQTPGQGLQFLFEYFSETQRNKGNFPGRFSGRQFSNSRSEMNVSTLELGDSALYLCASSPGTGTSTDTQYFGPGTRLTVL.

The V and J genes are TRBV6-5 and TRBJ2-1, with D possibly being TRBD2 (6 bases). Germline V gene sequence: CDR1 MNHEY, CDR2 SVGAGI. The CDR3 is made up of 14 amino acids. V shed 7 bases and J shed 3 bases, with 13 bases lying between them. CDR3 nucleotides: TGTGCCAGCATCGGATTCGGGGGCTACAATGAGCAGTTCTTC. It specifies CASIGFGGYNEQFF.

The rearrangement links TRBV18 to TRBJ2-3; 9 bases fit TRBD2. Germline V gives CDR1 KGHSH, CDR2 LQKENI. The CDR3 is 16 amino acids. The J segment lost 4 bases and the V segment lost 3 bases, leaving 8 bases of the junction unmatched. CDR3 nucleotides: TGTGCCAGCTCACCCTGGGGAGCGGGGGGTCCAGATACGCAGTATTTT. It translates to CASSPWGAGGPDTQYF.

V is TRBV30 and J is TRBJ1-5, with TRBD1 as a possible D gene (5 bases). V was pared by 1 base and J by 6 bases, with 13 bases between. Germline V gene sequence: CDR1 GTSNPN, CDR2 SVGIG (reference sequence). This CDR3 contains 14 residues. The CDR3 sequence is CAWSGQPGAQPQHF. The DNA of the CDR3 is TGTGCCTGGAGTGGACAGCCAGGAGCTCAGCCCCAGCATTTT.

The chain links TRBV6-1 to TRBJ2-6; the D gene is possibly TRBD2 (5 bases). V was trimmed by 1 base and J by 5 bases, leaving 9 bases between them. In germline, CDR1 is MNHNS, CDR2 SASEGT. CDR3 length: 15 residues. The CDR3 loop is CASSEGRDWANVLTF. CDR3 sequence (DNA): TGTGCCAGCAGTGAAGGCCGGGATTGGGCCAACGTCCTGACTTTC.

This clone was counted once. V and J are TRBV4-3 and TRBJ2-1; TRBD2 matches 7 bases. With 0 bases clipped from V and 1 base from J, the junction kept 12 bases outside the gene matches. The CDR3 covers 19 residues. Germline V gives CDR1 LGHNA, CDR2 YSLEER. The CDR3 DNA sequence: TGCGCCAGCAGCCAAGACCACTTTTTTGCGGGGGTATCCTACAATGAGCAGTTCTTC. It codes for CASSQDHFFAGVSYNEQFF.

The chain carries TRBV30 and TRBJ1-4; maybe TRBD1 (5 bases). V lost 3 bases and J 8 bases, leaving 13 bases between the germline ends. From germline, CDR1 is GTSNPN and CDR2 SVGIG (reference sequence). The CDR3 is 13 residues long. DNA for the CDR3: TGTGCCTGGAGGGGCAGGGTGAAGGAAAAACTGTTTTTT. Protein product: CAWRGRVKEKLFF.

The rearrangement links TRBV7-2 to TRBJ2-5; 7 bases map to TRBD2. The V gene's germline CDR1 is SGHTA and CDR2 FQGNSA. The CDR3 loop spans 14 amino acids. The V gene end was trimmed by 5 bases and the J gene end by 2 bases; junction bases not matched to a gene: 5. CDR3 sequence (DNA): TGTGCCAGCAGCCTCCGGGACTATCAAGAGACCCAGTACTTC. Its translation: CASSLRDYQETQYF.

The chain uses TRBV18 and TRBJ2-7; maybe TRBD1 (6 bases). This CDR3 is built from 14 residues. Trimming took 3 bases from V and 3 from J, leaving 12 bases between them. Germline V gene lookup returns CDR1 KGHSH and CDR2 LQKENI. CDR3 residues: CASSPSTGNYEQYF. The CDR3 region has the DNA TGTGCCAGCTCACCCTCCACAGGGAACTACGAGCAGTACTTC.

V usage is TRBV6-5 and J usage is TRBJ2-3, with 11 bases matching TRBD1. This CDR3 has 15 residues. The ends lost 4 bases at V and 7 bases at J; junction bases unmatched: 7. From germline, CDR1 is MNHEY and CDR2 SVGAGI. The CDR3 reads CASSSGQGAVNTQYF. CDR3 bases: TGTGCCAGCAGTTCAGGACAGGGGGCGGTGAATACGCAGTATTTT.

This clone was detected only a few times. The J gene is TRBJ2-1, the V gene TRBV14, with 8 nucleotides matching TRBD2. V was clipped by 4 bases and J by 3 bases; unmatched bases: 5. The CDR3 has 15 amino acids. CDR1 and CDR2 (germline): SGHDN, FVKESK. The CDR3 region has the DNA TGTGCCAGCAGCCGGCTAGCGGGTCGCTACAATGAGCAGTTCTTC. Residues: CASSRLAGRYNEQFF.

This sequence joins TRBV6-5 and TRBJ1-4, with 9 positions matching TRBD1. Germline V gene sequence: CDR1 MNHEY, CDR2 SVGAGI. The CDR3 is 16 residues long. V shed 4 bases, J shed 3 bases, and the junction held 6 bases outside the gene matches. CDR3 sequence (DNA): TGTGCCAGCAGTTTATCCGGGACAGGGTCTAATGAAAAACTGTTTTTT. It is translated as CASSLSGTGSNEKLFF.

This clone was found once. The rearrangement joins TRBV2 to TRBJ1-2; D unclear. The CDR3 length is 15 residues. The germline V gene has CDR1 SNHLY and CDR2 FYNNEI. The V end was cut by 1 base, the J end by 1 base, with 10 bases between. The CDR3 reads CASSEDRGRNYGYTF. The CDR3 region has the DNA TGTGCCAGCAGTGAAGATCGTGGCCGTAACTATGGCTACACCTTC.

This chain connects TRBV10-1 to TRBJ2-3; 7 positions agree with TRBD1. From germline, CDR1 is WNHNN and CDR2 SYGVQD (reference sequence). The CDR3 totals 14 residues. V shed 4 bases, J shed 4 bases, and the junction held 5 bases outside the gene matches. CDR3 sequence (DNA): TGCGCCAGCAGTGTCGGACAGGCCGCAGATACGCAGTATTTT. It specifies CASSVGQAADTQYF.

This clone was found once. The chain employs TRBV11-2 and TRBJ1-1, with D tentatively TRBD1 (6 bases). Germline CDR1 and CDR2: SGHAT and FQNNGV. With 1 base removed from V and 1 base from J, the gap between germline ends came to 7 bases. The CDR3 loop spans 14 amino acids. CDR3 residues: CASSLARGNTEAFF. CDR3 bases: TGTGCCAGCAGCTTAGCCAGGGGGAACACTGAAGCTTTCTTT.

V and J are TRBV7-2 and TRBJ2-5; D might be TRBD2 (6 bases). The CDR3 runs to 16 residues. Germline CDR1 and CDR2: SGHTA and FQGNSA. Trimming removed 2 bases from V and 2 bases from J, with 15 bases in between. The CDR3 reads CASSLNPGVYQETQYF. In DNA form, the CDR3 reads TGTGCCAGCAGCTTAAATCCGGGGGTATATCAAGAGACCCAGTACTTC. The complete variable domain, with remaining parts taken from reference TRBV7-2 and TRBJ2-5, reads GAGVSQSPSNKVTEKGKDVELRCDPISGHTALYWYRQSLGQGLEFLIYFQGNSAPDKSGLPSDRFSAERTGGSVSTLTIQRTQQEDSAVYLCASSLNPGVYQETQYFGPGTRLLVL.

J is TRBJ2-2 and V is TRBV5-1; possible D gene TRBD2, 6 bases. Germline lookup yields CDR1 SGHRS and CDR2 YFSETQ. CDR3 length: 15 residues. Deletions cut 4 bases from V and 3 bases from J, with 13 bases between. The CDR3 is CASSPGSLDTGELFF. For the CDR3, the DNA is TGCGCCAGCAGCCCCGGGAGCTTGGACACCGGGGAGCTGTTTTTT. Together with reference TRBV5-1 and TRBJ2-2, the CDR3 gives the full variable domain: KAGVTQTPRYLIKTRGQQVTLSCSPISGHRSVSWYQQTPGQGLQFLFEYFSETQRNKGNFPGRFSGRQFSNSRSEMNVSTLELGDSALYLCASSPGSLDTGELFFGEGSRLTVL.

The sample holds a few counts of this clone. This chain uses TRBV7-9 with TRBJ2-7, with TRBD2 matching over 15 bases. The V segment lost 3 bases and the J segment 3 bases; nucleotides outside the gene matches: 0. Germline CDR1 reads SEHNR; CDR2 reads FQNEAQ (reference sequence). The CDR3 runs to 15 residues. CDR3 DNA sequence: TGTGCCAGCAGCTTGGGACTAGCGGGAGGCTACGAGCAGTACTTC. It encodes CASSLGLAGGYEQYF. Variable domain in full (rest from reference TRBV7-9 and TRBJ2-7): DTGVSQNPRHKITKRGQNVTFRCDPISEHNRLYWYRQTLGQGPEFLTYFQNEAQLEKSRLLSDRFSAERPKGSFSTLEIQRTEQGDSAMYLCASSLGLAGGYEQYFGPGTRLTVT.

The gene calls are TRBV7-9 and TRBJ1-1, with D maybe TRBD1 (6 bases). The CDR3 totals 14 residues. CDR1 is SEHNR and CDR2 is FQNEAQ in the germline V gene (reference sequence). V was pared by 5 bases and J by 5 bases, with 15 bases between. The CDR3 coding sequence is TGTGCCAGCAGCCAGGGACACATTTTAACTGAAGCTTTCTTT. Protein: CASSQGHILTEAFF.

This chain links TRBV19 with TRBJ2-7; maybe TRBD2 (6 bases). Germline CDR1 is LNHDA and CDR2 is SQIVND (reference sequence). The length of the CDR3 is 13 residues. The CDR3 loop is CATRGGPVYEQYF. The CDR3 DNA reads as TGTGCAACCCGAGGAGGGCCCGTTTACGAGCAGTACTTC.

The J gene is TRBJ2-7, the V gene TRBV5-1, with D maybe TRBD1 (6 bases). The CDR3 has 14 residues. Per the germline V gene, CDR1 is SGHRS and CDR2 is YFSETQ. V lost 3 bases and J lost 0, with 10 bases in between. The CDR3, as DNA: TGCGCCAGCAGCTGGGACACCAGCTCCTACGAGCAGTACTTC. Its protein is CASSWDTSSYEQYF.

This chain connects TRBV3-1 (or the pseudogene TRBV3-2) to TRBJ2-1; TRBD1 matches 10 bases. Looked up from germline, CDR1 is LGHDT and CDR2 is YNNKEL (reference sequence). This CDR3 spans 16 amino acids. The V and J ends lost 6 bases and 7 bases, in that order; junction bases with no gene match: 12. As DNA, the CDR3 is TGTGCCAGCAGTCGTTTCCCGGACAGGGGGGGGAATGAGCAGTTCTTC. Encoded protein: CASSRFPDRGGNEQFF.